These T cell receptor beta chains were read from a single sample in a study of T cell clonotyping in hematopoietic cell transplantation. TCRdb's table, derived via immunoSEQ multiplex PCR, lists solely in-frame clones and lacks some. In the table there are roughly 24,000 clones, approximately 80% of which are singletons. The sequencing here drew on peripheral blood mononuclear cells, taken before stem cell transplant. Receptors were obtained from a woman aged 55-69 years with acute myeloid leukemia. Some clones in this sample may be carry-over from other donors' samples. Both conserved end residues are part of each CDR3. Fields, in order: CDR3 protein, J gene, V gene, clone size. Clone size, where shown, is once, few, many, or a class for clones that have expanded.

CDR3aa: CASRPGTVSGNTIYF; j_gene: TRBJ1-3; v_gene: TRBV6-6; abundance: -
CDR3aa: CASTTQVALYNEQFF; j_gene: TRBJ2-1; v_gene: TRBV7-2; abundance: -
CDR3aa: CASSRRWDEQFF; j_gene: TRBJ2-1; v_gene: TRBV5-6; abundance: -
CDR3aa: CASSPRTGAHVNTEAFF; j_gene: TRBJ1-1; v_gene: TRBV5-1; abundance: -
CDR3aa: CASRIGGWNQPQHF; j_gene: TRBJ1-5; v_gene: TRBV28; abundance: -
CDR3aa: CASRGRETQYF; j_gene: TRBJ2-5; v_gene: TRBV5-1; abundance: -
CDR3aa: CASSSPKGPQVF; j_gene: TRBJ2-1; v_gene: TRBV11-2; abundance: -
CDR3aa: CASSFGQGNQPQHF; j_gene: TRBJ1-5; v_gene: TRBV28; abundance: once
CDR3aa: CASSIGGSSGETQYF; j_gene: TRBJ2-5; v_gene: TRBV19; abundance: -
CDR3aa: CASSPRGGLVTGELFF; j_gene: TRBJ2-2; v_gene: TRBV7-7; abundance: once
CDR3aa: CASSSPRQGSYEQYF; j_gene: TRBJ2-7; v_gene: TRBV5-6; abundance: -
CDR3aa: CASSPLGQGYNEQFF; j_gene: TRBJ2-1; v_gene: TRBV9; abundance: -
CDR3aa: CASSATTTGFEQYF; j_gene: TRBJ2-7; v_gene: TRBV27; abundance: -
CDR3aa: CASRVRGPATDTQYF; j_gene: TRBJ2-3; v_gene: TRBV19; abundance: -
CDR3aa: CASRPDRGQGGTEAFF; j_gene: TRBJ1-1; v_gene: TRBV27; abundance: -
CDR3aa: CASSLWGSGETQYF; j_gene: TRBJ2-5; v_gene: TRBV27; abundance: -
CDR3aa: CASSPRDNTDTQYF; j_gene: TRBJ2-3; v_gene: TRBV14; abundance: -
CDR3aa: CASTVQGGSTEAFF; j_gene: TRBJ1-1; v_gene: TRBV7-2; abundance: -
CDR3aa: CASSEFGTGGGQYNEQFF; j_gene: TRBJ2-1; v_gene: TRBV2; abundance: -
CDR3aa: CASSMGRGGLNTEAFF; j_gene: TRBJ1-1; v_gene: TRBV19; abundance: -
CDR3aa: CAIKDSIQETQYF; j_gene: TRBJ2-5; v_gene: TRBV2; abundance: -
CDR3aa: CASSGPLGARTEAFF; j_gene: TRBJ1-1; v_gene: TRBV27; abundance: -
CDR3aa: CASSPTGNTEAFF; j_gene: TRBJ1-1; v_gene: TRBV27; abundance: once
CDR3aa: CASSLAMGYYEQYF; j_gene: TRBJ2-7; v_gene: TRBV19; abundance: -
CDR3aa: CASSAWGKSYEQYF; j_gene: TRBJ2-7; v_gene: TRBV19; abundance: -
CDR3aa: CASSPELTGRGNIQYF; j_gene: TRBJ2-4; v_gene: TRBV7-8; abundance: -
CDR3aa: CASSSGGSPYEQYF; j_gene: TRBJ2-7; v_gene: TRBV5-4; abundance: -
CDR3aa: CASSQDSNTGELFF; j_gene: TRBJ2-2; v_gene: TRBV4-3; abundance: -
CDR3aa: CASSFRGSPLHF; j_gene: TRBJ1-6; v_gene: TRBV5-6; abundance: -
CDR3aa: CASRPRTSGGPYEQYF; j_gene: TRBJ2-7; v_gene: TRBV27; abundance: -
CDR3aa: CASRPQGASYEQYF; j_gene: TRBJ2-7; v_gene: TRBV28; abundance: -
CDR3aa: CASRLGQGDTEAFF; j_gene: TRBJ1-1; v_gene: TRBV6-5; abundance: -
CDR3aa: CASSPDSWSTEAFF; j_gene: TRBJ1-1; v_gene: TRBV5-4; abundance: -
CDR3aa: CASSLNSLYEQFF; j_gene: TRBJ2-1; v_gene: TRBV7-3; abundance: few
CDR3aa: CASSSGLTGNTIYF; j_gene: TRBJ1-3; v_gene: TRBV6-6; abundance: -
CDR3aa: CASSPETSIYNEQFF; j_gene: TRBJ2-1; v_gene: TRBV18; abundance: few
CDR3aa: CASSLSGSVSGNTIYF; j_gene: TRBJ1-3; v_gene: TRBV28; abundance: -
CDR3aa: CASTRGTAWGEPQHF; j_gene: TRBJ1-5; v_gene: TRBV18; abundance: -
CDR3aa: CASSLGDTGNTIYF; j_gene: TRBJ1-3; v_gene: TRBV5-1; abundance: -
CDR3aa: CASSERPFATNEKLFF; j_gene: TRBJ1-4; v_gene: TRBV10-2; abundance: -
CDR3aa: CASSAGGSYNEQFF; j_gene: TRBJ2-1; v_gene: TRBV27; abundance: -
CDR3aa: CASSLMGGGVGEQYF; j_gene: TRBJ2-7; v_gene: TRBV7-2; abundance: -
CDR3aa: CASSLGLGSTGELFF; j_gene: TRBJ2-2; v_gene: TRBV5-4; abundance: -
CDR3aa: CASSYGTSYEQYF; j_gene: TRBJ2-7; v_gene: TRBV6-5; abundance: -
CDR3aa: CASSLSRGETQYF; j_gene: TRBJ2-5; v_gene: TRBV9; abundance: once
CDR3aa: CASSSWAGRDTQYF; j_gene: TRBJ2-3; v_gene: TRBV5-1; abundance: -
CDR3aa: CASGGSKETQYF; j_gene: TRBJ2-5; v_gene: TRBV6-5; abundance: -
CDR3aa: CASSPILAGAAGELFF; j_gene: TRBJ2-2; v_gene: TRBV28; abundance: -